This T cell receptor beta chain was found in a study of blood T cell repertoires in COVID-19. Across the whole study: Researchers got acute and convalescent COVID-19 samples from the United States, Italy and Spain.

Using immunoSEQ multiplex PCR, the repertoire was profiled, and TCRdb retains in-frame clones only, with some absent. This table holds about 240,000 clones, around 88% found once. The sequenced material came from peripheral blood. This clonotype was sampled from a man older than 75 with acute or convalescent COVID-19.

CDR3 nucleotides: TGTGCCAGCTCACCTGGACAGGGTTCGCACTACAATGAGCAGTTCTTC. Protein: CASSPGQGSHYNEQFF. The chain couples TRBV18 to TRBJ2-1; 8 nucleotides match TRBD1. Trimming took 3 bases from V and 3 from J; bases not matched to a gene: 7. The CDR3 spans 16 residues. CDR1 KGHSH and CDR2 LQKENI come from the germline V gene. Looking up the rest from reference TRBV18 and TRBJ2-1 gives the full variable domain: NAGVMQNPRHLVRRRGQEARLRCSPMKGHSHVYWYRQLPEEGLKFMVYLQKENIIDESGMPKERFSAEFPKEGPSILRIQQVVRGDSAAYFCASSPGQGSHYNEQFFGPGTRLTVL.